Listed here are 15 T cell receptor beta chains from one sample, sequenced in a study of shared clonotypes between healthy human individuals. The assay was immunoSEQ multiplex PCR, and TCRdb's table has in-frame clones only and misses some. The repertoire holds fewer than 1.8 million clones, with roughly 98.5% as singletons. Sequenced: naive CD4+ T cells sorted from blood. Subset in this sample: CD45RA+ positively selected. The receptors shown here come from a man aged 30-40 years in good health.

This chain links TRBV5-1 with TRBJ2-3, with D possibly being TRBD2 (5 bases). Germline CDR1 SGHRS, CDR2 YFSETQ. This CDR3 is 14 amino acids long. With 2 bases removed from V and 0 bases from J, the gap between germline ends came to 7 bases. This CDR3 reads CASSLRTSTDTQYF. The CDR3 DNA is TGCGCCAGCAGCTTACGGACTAGCACAGATACGCAGTATTTT.

For the CDR3, the DNA is TGTGCCAGCAGCGAGCCTCGGGGGGGCAGCACAGATACGCAGTATTTT. Protein sequence: CASSEPRGGSTDTQYF. The chain is built from TRBV28 and TRBJ2-3, with TRBD2 matching 8 bases. The V and J ends lost 6 bases and 0 bases, in that order; junction bases with no gene match: 8. The CDR3 contains 16 residues. Germline loops: CDR1 MDHEN, CDR2 SYDVKM.

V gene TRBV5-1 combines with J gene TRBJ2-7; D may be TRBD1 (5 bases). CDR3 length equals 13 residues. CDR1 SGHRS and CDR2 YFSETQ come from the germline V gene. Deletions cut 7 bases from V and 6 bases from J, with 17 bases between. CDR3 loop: CASFDTTRGEQYF. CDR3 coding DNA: TGCGCCAGCTTCGACACTACAAGGGGCGAGCAGTACTTC. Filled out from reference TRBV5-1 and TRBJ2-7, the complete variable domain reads KAGVTQTPRYLIKTRGQQVTLSCSPISGHRSVSWYQQTPGQGLQFLFEYFSETQRNKGNFPGRFSGRQFSNSRSEMNVSTLELGDSALYLCASFDTTRGEQYFGPGTRLTVT.

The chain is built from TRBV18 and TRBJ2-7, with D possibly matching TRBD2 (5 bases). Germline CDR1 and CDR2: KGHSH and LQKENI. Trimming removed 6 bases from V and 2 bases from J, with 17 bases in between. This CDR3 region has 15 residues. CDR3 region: CASSPRMAGPYEQYF. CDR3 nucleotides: TGTGCCAGCTCCCCAAGGATGGCGGGTCCCTACGAGCAGTACTTC.

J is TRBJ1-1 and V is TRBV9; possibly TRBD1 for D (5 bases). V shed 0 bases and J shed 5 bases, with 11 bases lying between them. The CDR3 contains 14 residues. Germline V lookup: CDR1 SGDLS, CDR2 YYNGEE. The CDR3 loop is CASSVGQGRTEAFF. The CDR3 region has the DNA TGTGCCAGCAGCGTAGGTCAGGGTCGGACTGAAGCTTTCTTT.

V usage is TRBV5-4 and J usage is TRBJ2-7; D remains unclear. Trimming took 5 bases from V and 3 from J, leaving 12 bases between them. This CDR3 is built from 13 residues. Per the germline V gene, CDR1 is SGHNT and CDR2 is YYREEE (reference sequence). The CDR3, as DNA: TGTGCCAGCAGTCCCGGACGGATCTACGAGCAGTACTTC. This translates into CASSPGRIYEQYF. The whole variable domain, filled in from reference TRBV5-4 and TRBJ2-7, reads ETGVTQSPTHLIKTRGQQVTLRCSSQSGHNTVSWYQQALGQGPQFIFQYYREEENGRGNFPPRFSGLQFPNYSSELNVNALELDDSALYLCASSPGRIYEQYFGPGTRLTVT.

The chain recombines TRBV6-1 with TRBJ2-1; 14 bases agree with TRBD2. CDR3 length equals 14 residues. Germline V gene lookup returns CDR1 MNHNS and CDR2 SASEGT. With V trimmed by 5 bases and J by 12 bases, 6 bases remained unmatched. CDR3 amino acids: CASSQGTSGGRQFF. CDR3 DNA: TGTGCCAGCAGTCAGGGGACTAGCGGGGGAAGGCAGTTCTTC.

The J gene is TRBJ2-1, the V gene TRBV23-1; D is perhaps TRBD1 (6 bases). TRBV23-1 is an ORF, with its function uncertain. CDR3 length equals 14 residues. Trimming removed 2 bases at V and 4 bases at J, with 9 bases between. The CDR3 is CASSQVQGYNEQFF. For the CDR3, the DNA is TGCGCCAGCAGTCAAGTGCAGGGGTACAATGAGCAGTTCTTC.

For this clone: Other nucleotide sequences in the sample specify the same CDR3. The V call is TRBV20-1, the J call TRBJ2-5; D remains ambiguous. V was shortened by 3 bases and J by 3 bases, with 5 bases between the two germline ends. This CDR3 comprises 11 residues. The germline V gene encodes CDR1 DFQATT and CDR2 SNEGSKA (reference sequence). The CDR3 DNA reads TGCAGTGCTAGTGCCGAAGAGACCCAGTACTTC. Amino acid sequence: CSASAEETQYF.

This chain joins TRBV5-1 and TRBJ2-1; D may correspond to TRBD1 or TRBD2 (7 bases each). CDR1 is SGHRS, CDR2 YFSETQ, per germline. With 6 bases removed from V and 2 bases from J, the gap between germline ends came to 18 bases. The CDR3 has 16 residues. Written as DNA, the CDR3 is TGCGCCAGCACCGTCAGGGGGGGAGTGCCCTACAATGAGCAGTTCTTC. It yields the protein CASTVRGGVPYNEQFF. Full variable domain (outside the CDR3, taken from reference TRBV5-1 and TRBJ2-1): KAGVTQTPRYLIKTRGQQVTLSCSPISGHRSVSWYQQTPGQGLQFLFEYFSETQRNKGNFPGRFSGRQFSNSRSEMNVSTLELGDSALYLCASTVRGGVPYNEQFFGPGTRLTVL.

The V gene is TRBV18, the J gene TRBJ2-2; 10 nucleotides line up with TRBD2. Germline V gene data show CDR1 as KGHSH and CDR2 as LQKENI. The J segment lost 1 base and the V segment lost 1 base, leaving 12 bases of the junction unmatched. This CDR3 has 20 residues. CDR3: CASSPLFLAGAVGNTGELFF. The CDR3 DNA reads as TGTGCCAGCTCACCACTTTTTCTAGCGGGAGCGGTGGGGAACACCGGGGAGCTGTTTTTT.

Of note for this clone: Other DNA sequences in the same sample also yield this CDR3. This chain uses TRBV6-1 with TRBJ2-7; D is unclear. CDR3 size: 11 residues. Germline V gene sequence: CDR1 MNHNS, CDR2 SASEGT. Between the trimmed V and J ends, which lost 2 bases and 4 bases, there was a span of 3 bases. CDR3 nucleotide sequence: TGTGCCAGCAGTGAACCTTACGAGCAGTACTTC. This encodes CASSEPYEQYF.

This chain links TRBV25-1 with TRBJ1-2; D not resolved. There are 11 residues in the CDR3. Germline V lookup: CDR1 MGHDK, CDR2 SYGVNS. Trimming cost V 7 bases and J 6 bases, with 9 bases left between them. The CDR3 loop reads CASTALHGYTF. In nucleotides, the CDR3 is TGTGCCAGCACCGCTTTGCATGGCTACACCTTC.

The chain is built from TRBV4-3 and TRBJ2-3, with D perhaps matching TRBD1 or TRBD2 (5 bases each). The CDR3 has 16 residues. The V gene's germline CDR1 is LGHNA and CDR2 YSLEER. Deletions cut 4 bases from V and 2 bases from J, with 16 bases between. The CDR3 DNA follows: TGCGCCAGCAGCCTACACTCCGGGGCGAACACAGATACGCAGTATTTT. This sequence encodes CASSLHSGANTDTQYF.

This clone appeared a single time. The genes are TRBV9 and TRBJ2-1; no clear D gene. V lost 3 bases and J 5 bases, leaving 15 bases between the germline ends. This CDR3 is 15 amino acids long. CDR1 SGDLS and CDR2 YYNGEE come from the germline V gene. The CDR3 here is CASSGPTGGNNEQFF. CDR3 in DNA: TGTGCCAGCAGCGGACCGACCGGCGGAAACAATGAGCAGTTCTTC.